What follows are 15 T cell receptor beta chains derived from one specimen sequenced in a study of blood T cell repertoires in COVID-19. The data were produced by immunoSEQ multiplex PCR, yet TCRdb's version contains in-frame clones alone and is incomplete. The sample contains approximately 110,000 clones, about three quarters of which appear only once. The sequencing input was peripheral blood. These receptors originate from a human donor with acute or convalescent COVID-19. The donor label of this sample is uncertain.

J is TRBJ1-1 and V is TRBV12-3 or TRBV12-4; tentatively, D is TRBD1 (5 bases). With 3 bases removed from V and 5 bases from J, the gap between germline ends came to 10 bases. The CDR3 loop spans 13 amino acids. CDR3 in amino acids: CASSFGGVTEAFF. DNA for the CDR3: TGTGCCAGCAGTTTCGGGGGGGTAACTGAAGCTTTCTTT.

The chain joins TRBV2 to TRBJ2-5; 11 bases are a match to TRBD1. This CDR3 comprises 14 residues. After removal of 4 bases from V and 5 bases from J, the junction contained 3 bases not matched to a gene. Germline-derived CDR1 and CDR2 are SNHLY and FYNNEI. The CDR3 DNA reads TGTGCCAGCAGTGGGACAGGGGGCTCGGAGACCCAGTACTTC. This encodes CASSGTGGSETQYF.

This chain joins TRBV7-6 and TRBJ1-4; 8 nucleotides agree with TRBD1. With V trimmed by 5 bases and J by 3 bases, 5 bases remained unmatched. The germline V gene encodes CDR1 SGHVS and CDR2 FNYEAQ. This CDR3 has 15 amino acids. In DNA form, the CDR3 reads TGTGCCAGCAGCCCCCAGGGGGCGGCTAATGAAAAACTGTTTTTT. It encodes CASSPQGAANEKLFF. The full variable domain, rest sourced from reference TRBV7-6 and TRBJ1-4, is GAGVSQSPRYKVTKRGQDVALRCDPISGHVSLYWYRQALGQGPEFLTYFNYEAQQDKSGLPNDRFSAERPEGSISTLTIQRTEQRDSAMYRCASSPQGAANEKLFFGSGTQLSVL.

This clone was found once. CDR3 nucleotides: TGTGCCAGCAGCCCAACAGTTGGGGCGGGGGGCGTTGAGCAGTTCTTC. It yields the protein CASSPTVGAGGVEQFF. The V and J genes are TRBV9 and TRBJ2-1, with TRBD2 matching 8 bases. The trim removed 4 bases at V and 9 bases at J, leaving 15 bases unmatched. The CDR3 is 16 residues long. Germline-derived CDR1 and CDR2 are SGDLS and YYNGEE.

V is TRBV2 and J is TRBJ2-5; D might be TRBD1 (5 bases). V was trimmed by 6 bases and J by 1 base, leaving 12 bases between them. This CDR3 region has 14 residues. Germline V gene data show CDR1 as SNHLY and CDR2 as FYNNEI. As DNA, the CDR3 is TGTGCCAGCAGCCACAGGTTCTCCCAAGAGACCCAGTACTTC. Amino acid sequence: CASSHRFSQETQYF.

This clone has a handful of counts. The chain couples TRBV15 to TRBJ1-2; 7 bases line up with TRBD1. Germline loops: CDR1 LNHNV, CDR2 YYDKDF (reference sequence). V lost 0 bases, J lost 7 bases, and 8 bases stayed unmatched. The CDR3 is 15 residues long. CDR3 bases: TGTGCCACCAGCAGAGATCAAGACAGGGTCATTGGCTACACCTTC. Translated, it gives CATSRDQDRVIGYTF. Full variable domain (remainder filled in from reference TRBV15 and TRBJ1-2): DAMVIQNPRYQVTQFGKPVTLSCSQTLNHNVMYWYQQKSSQAPKLLFHYYDKDFNNEADTPDNFQSRRPNTSFCFLDIRSPGLGDTAMYLCATSRDQDRVIGYTFGSGTRLTVV.

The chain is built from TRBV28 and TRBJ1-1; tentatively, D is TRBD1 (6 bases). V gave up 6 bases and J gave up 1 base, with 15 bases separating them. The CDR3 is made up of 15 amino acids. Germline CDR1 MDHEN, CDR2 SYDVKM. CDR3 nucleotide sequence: TGTGCCAGCAGACTACAGGGATTCACGAACACTGAAGCTTTCTTT. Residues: CASRLQGFTNTEAFF.

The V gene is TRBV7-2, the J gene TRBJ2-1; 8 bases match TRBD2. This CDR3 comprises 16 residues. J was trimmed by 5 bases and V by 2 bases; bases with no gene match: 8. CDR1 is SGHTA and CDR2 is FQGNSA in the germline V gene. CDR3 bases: TGTGCCAGCAGCTTACTCAGGACTAGCTACAACAATGAGCAGTTCTTC. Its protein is CASSLLRTSYNNEQFF.

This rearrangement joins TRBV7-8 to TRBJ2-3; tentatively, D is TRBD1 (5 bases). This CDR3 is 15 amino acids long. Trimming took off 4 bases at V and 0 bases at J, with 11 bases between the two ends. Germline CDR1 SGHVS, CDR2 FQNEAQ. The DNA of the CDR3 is TGTGCCAGCAGCTCCCGCGACAGAAGCACAGATACGCAGTATTTT. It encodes CASSSRDRSTDTQYF.

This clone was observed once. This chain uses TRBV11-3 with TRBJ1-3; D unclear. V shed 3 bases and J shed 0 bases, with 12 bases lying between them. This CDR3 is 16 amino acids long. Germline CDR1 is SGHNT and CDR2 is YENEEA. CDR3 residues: CASSFPGSYSGNTIYF. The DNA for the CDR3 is TGTGCCAGCAGCTTCCCGGGAAGCTACTCTGGAAACACCATATATTTT.

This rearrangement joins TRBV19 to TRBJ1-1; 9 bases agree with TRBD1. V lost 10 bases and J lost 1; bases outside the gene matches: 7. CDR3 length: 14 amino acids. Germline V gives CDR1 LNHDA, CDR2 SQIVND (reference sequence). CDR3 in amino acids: CATRTGAPNTEAFF. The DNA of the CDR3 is TGTGCCACCAGGACAGGGGCCCCGAACACTGAAGCTTTCTTT.

The CDR3 coding sequence is TGTGCCAGCAGCCCAAGGACAGGGGTCCGTCCTAATGAAAAACTGTTTTTT. This translates into CASSPRTGVRPNEKLFF. The rearrangement joins TRBV7-9 to TRBJ1-4, with 9 positions matching TRBD1. The V gene's germline CDR1 is SEHNR and CDR2 FQNEAQ (reference sequence). The CDR3 is 17 amino acids. After removal of 5 bases from V and 3 bases from J, the junction contained 10 bases not matched to a gene.

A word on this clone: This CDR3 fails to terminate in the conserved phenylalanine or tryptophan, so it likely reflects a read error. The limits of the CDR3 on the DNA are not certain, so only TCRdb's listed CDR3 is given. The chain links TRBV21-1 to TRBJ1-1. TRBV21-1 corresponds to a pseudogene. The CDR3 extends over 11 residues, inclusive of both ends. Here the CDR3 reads CASSKAPRGAS.

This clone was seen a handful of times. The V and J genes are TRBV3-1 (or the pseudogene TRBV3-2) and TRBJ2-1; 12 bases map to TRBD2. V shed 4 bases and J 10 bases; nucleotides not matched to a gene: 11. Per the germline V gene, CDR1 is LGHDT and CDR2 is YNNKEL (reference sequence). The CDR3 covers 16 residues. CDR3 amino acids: CASSPHGASGGVEQFF. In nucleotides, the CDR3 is TGTGCCAGCAGCCCCCACGGGGCTAGCGGGGGGGTGGAGCAGTTCTTC.

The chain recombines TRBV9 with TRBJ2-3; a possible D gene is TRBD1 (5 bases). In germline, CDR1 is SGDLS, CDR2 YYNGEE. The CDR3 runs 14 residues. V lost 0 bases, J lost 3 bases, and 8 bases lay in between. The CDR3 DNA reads TGTGCCAGCAGCGTAGAAAGGGGAACAGATACGCAGTATTTT. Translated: CASSVERGTDTQYF.